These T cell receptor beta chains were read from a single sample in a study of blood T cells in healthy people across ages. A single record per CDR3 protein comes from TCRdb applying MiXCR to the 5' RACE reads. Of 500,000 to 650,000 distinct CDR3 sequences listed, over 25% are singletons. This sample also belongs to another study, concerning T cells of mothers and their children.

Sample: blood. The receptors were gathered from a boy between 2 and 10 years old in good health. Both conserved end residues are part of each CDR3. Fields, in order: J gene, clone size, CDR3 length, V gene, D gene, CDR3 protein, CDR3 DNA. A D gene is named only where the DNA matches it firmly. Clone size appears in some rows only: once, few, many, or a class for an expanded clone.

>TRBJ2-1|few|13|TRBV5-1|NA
CASSLGDNNEQFF
TGCGCCAGCAGCTTGGGAGACAACAATGAGCAGTTCTTC
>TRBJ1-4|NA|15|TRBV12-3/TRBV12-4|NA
CASSSWTETAEKLFF
TGTGCCAGCAGTTCCTGGACAGAAACCGCTGAAAAACTGTTTTTT
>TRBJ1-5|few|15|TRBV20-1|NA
CSARDKSGQNQPQHF
TGCAGTGCTAGAGATAAATCCGGTCAAAATCAGCCCCAGCATTTT
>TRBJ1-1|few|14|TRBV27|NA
CASRPTPGTSEAFF
TGTGCCAGCAGGCCGACTCCAGGGACGTCTGAAGCTTTCTTT
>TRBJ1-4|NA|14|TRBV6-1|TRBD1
CASSRTGELEKLFF
TGTGCCAGCAGCCGTACAGGGGAATTAGAAAAACTGTTTTTT
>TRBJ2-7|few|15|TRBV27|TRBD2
CASSSLAGLSYEQYF
TGTGCCAGCAGTTCTCTAGCGGGGTTGAGCTACGAGCAGTACTTC
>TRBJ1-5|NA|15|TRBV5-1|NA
CASSFGGGEGQPQHF
TGCGCCAGCAGCTTTGGGGGGGGGGAAGGACAGCCCCAGCATTTT
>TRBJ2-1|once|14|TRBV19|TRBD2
CASTMRTSSREQFF
TGTGCCAGTACCATGCGGACTAGCTCCCGGGAGCAGTTCTTC
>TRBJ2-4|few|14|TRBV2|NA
CASIPGEAKNIQYF
TGTGCCAGCATTCCAGGGGAGGCCAAAAACATTCAGTACTTC
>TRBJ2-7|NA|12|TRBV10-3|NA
CAIKDNSYEQYF
TGTGCCATCAAGGATAATAGCTACGAGCAGTACTTC
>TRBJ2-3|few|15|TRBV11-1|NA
CASSLVQMGTDTQYF
TGTGCCAGCAGCTTAGTACAGATGGGCACAGATACGCAGTATTTT
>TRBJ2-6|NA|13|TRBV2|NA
CASEGSGANVLTF
TGTGCCAGCGAGGGGAGCGGGGCCAACGTCCTGACTTTC
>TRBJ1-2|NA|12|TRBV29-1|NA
CSVGRGVDGYTF
TGCAGCGTTGGAAGGGGCGTCGATGGCTACACCTTC
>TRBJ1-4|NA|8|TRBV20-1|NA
CSAPTDPF
TGCAGTGCTCCGACAGACCCTTTT
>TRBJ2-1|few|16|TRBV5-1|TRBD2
CAGSWGLAGFYNEQFF
TGCGCCGGCAGCTGGGGACTAGCGGGCTTTTACAATGAGCAGTTCTTC
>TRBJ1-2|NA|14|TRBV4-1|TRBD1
CASSQDFGQGGYTF
TGCGCCAGCAGCCAAGATTTCGGACAGGGCGGCTACACCTTC
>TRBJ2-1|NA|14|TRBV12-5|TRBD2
CASRGGLAGNEQFF
TGTGCTAGTCGGGGAGGACTAGCCGGGAATGAGCAGTTCTTC
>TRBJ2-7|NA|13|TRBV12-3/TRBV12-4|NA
CASWDGGGHEQYF
TGTGCCAGCTGGGACGGGGGTGGCCACGAGCAGTACTTC
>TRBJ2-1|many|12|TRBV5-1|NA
CASSSDGNEQFF
TGCGCCAGCAGCTCCGATGGGAATGAGCAGTTCTTC
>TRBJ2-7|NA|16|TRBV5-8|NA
CASSLGGMLVAYEQYF
TGTGCCAGCAGCTTGGGAGGTATGTTAGTTGCCTACGAGCAGTACTTC
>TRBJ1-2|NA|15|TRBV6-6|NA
CASSDPLTTNYGYTF
TGTGCCAGCAGCGACCCGCTGACGACTAACTATGGCTACACCTTC
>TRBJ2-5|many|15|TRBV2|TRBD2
CASSPGLAFQETQYF
TGTGCCAGCAGCCCGGGACTAGCTTTCCAAGAGACCCAGTACTTC
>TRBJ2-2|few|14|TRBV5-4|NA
CASRSGPNTGELFF
TGTGCCAGCAGGTCCGGGCCGAACACCGGGGAGCTGTTTTTT
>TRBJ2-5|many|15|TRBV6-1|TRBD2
CASSEASGGVETQYF
TGTGCCAGCAGTGAAGCGAGCGGGGGGGTGGAGACCCAGTACTTC
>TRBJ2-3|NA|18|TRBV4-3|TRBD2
CASSQGRKLAGVSDTQYF
TGCGCCAGCAGCCAAGGGCGGAAGCTAGCGGGAGTTTCAGATACGCAGTATTTT
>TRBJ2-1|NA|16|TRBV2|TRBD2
CASSAGTSGPYNEQFF
TGTGCCAGCAGTGCCGGGACTAGCGGGCCGTACAATGAGCAGTTCTTC
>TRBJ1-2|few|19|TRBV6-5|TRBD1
CASSYFLRDRGRRNYGYTF
TGTGCCAGCAGTTACTTCCTCCGGGACAGGGGGCGCAGAAACTATGGCTACACCTTC
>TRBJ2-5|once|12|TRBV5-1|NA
CASSDVQETQYF
TGCGCCAGCAGCGACGTGCAGGAGACCCAGTACTTC
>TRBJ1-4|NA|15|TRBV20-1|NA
CSARALQGDNEKLFF
TGCAGTGCTAGAGCCTTACAGGGAGATAATGAAAAACTGTTTTTT
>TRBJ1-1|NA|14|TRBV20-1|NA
CSARDAGGTTEAFF
TGCAGTGCTAGGGACGCGGGAGGTACCACTGAAGCTTTCTTT
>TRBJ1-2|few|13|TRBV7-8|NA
CASSLDGRDGYTF
TGTGCCAGCAGCTTAGACGGCAGGGATGGGTACACCTTC
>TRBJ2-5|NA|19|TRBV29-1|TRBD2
CSSLRGTSGSMRIQETQYF
TGCAGCTCCCTCCGTGGCACTAGCGGGAGTATGAGGATCCAAGAGACCCAGTACTTC
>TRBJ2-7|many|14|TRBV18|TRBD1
CASSSGQGAYEQYF
TGTGCCAGCTCTTCGGGACAGGGGGCCTACGAGCAGTACTTC
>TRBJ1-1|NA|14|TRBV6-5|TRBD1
CASRDRGMNTEAFF
TGTGCCAGCCGGGACAGGGGCATGAACACTGAAGCTTTCTTT
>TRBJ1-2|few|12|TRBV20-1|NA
CSARARTYGYTF
TGCAGTGCTAGAGCCCGCACCTATGGCTACACCTTC
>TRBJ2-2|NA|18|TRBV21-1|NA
CASSKGGLDRANTGELFF
TGTGCCAGCAGCAAAGGGGGCCTGGACAGGGCGAACACCGGGGAGCTGTTTTTT
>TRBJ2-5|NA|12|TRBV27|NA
CASSSKGETQYF
TGTGCCAGCAGTTCTAAAGGGGAGACCCAGTACTTC
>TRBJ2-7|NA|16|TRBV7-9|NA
CASSLEVAPGPEGQYF
TGTGCCAGCAGCTTGGAGGTGGCCCCTGGGCCTGAAGGGCAGTACTTC
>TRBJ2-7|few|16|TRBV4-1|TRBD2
CASSHGLAGPNYEQYF
TGCGCCAGCAGCCACGGACTAGCGGGACCGAACTACGAGCAGTACTTC
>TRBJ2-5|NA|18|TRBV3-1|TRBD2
CASSQDSGATSGGETQYF
TGTGCCAGCAGCCAAGATAGCGGTGCGACTAGCGGGGGAGAGACCCAGTACTTC
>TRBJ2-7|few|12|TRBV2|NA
CASGSTATWEYF
TGTGCCAGCGGGTCGACAGCTACTTGGGAATACTTC
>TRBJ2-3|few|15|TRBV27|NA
CASSLSGGYTDTQYF
TGTGCCAGCAGTTTATCAGGAGGTTACACAGATACGCAGTATTTT
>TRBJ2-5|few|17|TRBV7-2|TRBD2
CASSSGTSGYLQETQYF
TGTGCCAGCAGTTCCGGGACTAGCGGGTACCTCCAAGAGACCCAGTACTTC
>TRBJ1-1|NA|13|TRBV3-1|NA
CASSRKTEGLAFF
TGTGCCAGCAGCCGAAAGACAGAAGGATTGGCTTTCTTT
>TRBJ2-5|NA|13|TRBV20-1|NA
CSARPSGQETQYF
TGCAGTGCTAGACCATCAGGACAAGAGACCCAGTACTTC
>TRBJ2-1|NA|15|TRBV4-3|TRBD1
CASSQGDSSYNEQFF
TGCGCCAGCAGCCAAGGGGACAGCTCGTACAATGAGCAGTTCTTC
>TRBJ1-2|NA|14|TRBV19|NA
CASSIPQQRDGYTF
TGTGCCAGTAGTATCCCCCAACAGAGGGATGGCTACACCTTC
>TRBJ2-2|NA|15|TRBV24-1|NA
CATSEGSIGTGELFF
TGTGCCACCAGTGAGGGGTCGATTGGCACCGGGGAGCTGTTTTTT
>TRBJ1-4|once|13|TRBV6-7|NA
CASNYRVTEELFF
TGTGCCAGCAACTACAGGGTAACTGAAGAACTGTTTTTT
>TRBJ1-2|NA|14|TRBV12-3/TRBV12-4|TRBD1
CASSTQQGTCGYTF
TGTGCCAGCAGTACCCAACAGGGGACCTGTGGCTACACCTTC
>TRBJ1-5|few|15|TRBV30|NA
CAWSVGAGSNQPQHF
TGTGCCTGGAGTGTAGGGGCAGGGAGCAATCAGCCCCAGCATTTT
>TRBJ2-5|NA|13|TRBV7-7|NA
CASSLGRDETQYF
TGTGCTAGCAGCTTAGGCAGGGATGAGACCCAGTACTTC
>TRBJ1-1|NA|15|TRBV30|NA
CAWTPQDRFSGVAFF
TGTGCCTGGACCCCCCAAGACAGGTTTTCGGGAGTAGCTTTCTTT